This TCR beta chain was captured in a study of blood T cells in healthy people across ages. This clonotype occurred a few times. Its antigen is unknown. Overall study findings and caveats: As age increased, TCR beta diversity per million T cells fell in a roughly linear fashion.

Trimming cost V 4 bases and J 4 bases, with 4 bases left between them. Germline V gives CDR1 SNHLY, CDR2 FYNNEI. The CDR3 runs to 11 residues. A second PCR, run for roughly 7 to 12 cycles, used a sample-barcoded 5' primer plus a J-beta primer mix. Unique molecular identifiers of 12 random nucleotides labeled each cDNA. From the 5' RACE reads, TCRdb called clonotypes with MiXCR, one entry per CDR3 protein. This sample has fewer than 900,000 distinct CDR3 sequences, with 35% to 45% found just once. Sequencing used blood. This rearrangement joins TRBV2 to TRBJ2-5; the D is unclear. This receptor was obtained from a woman between 55 and 75 years old in good health. The CDR3 DNA sequence: TGTGCCAGCAGTGTGACAGAGACCCAGTACTTC. Translated, it gives CASSVTETQYF.